This T cell receptor beta chain was observed in a study of CXCR3-negative and CXCR3-positive naive CD8 T cells. Of note for this clonotype: Its antigen is undetermined.

Germline lookup yields CDR1 MNHEY and CDR2 SVGAGI. This CDR3 region has 16 residues. Libraries were UMI-labeled 5' RACE TRB cDNA. After re-calling the 5' RACE reads, TCRdb lists one entry per CDR3 protein, DNA absent. The sample shows about 120,000 distinct CDR3 sequences, and about 0.35% sits with its ten largest clones. Overall study findings and caveats: For naive cells, CXCR3-negative and CXCR3-positive subsets had similar TRBV-TRBJ usage; for memory cells, usage differed. Comparison of naive cells showed more hydrophobic TRB CDR3s in CXCR3-positive than in CXCR3-negative naive cells.

V gene TRBV6-5 combines with J gene TRBJ2-1; TCRdb indicates TRBD1, and absent DNA this call remains unverified. This clonotype was obtained from a human donor in good health. Some clones in this sample may be carry-over from other donors' samples. The material sequenced was naive CXCR3+ CD8+ T cells from blood. Documented subset: CD45RO-CCR7+CD27+CD95- naive CD8+ T cells expressing CXCR3 (TNR3+). CDR3 sequence: CASSYYGGSSNNEQFF.